This T cell receptor (beta chain) emerged from a study of identical twins. TCRdb reanalysed the 5' RACE reads using MiXCR and keeps one entry per CDR3 protein. The table includes around 510,000 distinct CDR3 sequences, approximately 14% detected once. Germline loops: CDR1 KGHSH, CDR2 LQKENI. Trimming took 3 bases from V and 5 from J, leaving 17 bases between them. The CDR3 consists of 15 residues. This clonotype has at least ten counts. The data were also submitted as part of a second study, on yellow fever vaccine responses in identical twins.

The chain combines TRBV18 with TRBJ2-7; perhaps D is TRBD1 or TRBD2 (6 bases each). The receptor was isolated from a woman younger than 30 in good health. Material for sequencing was CD4+ T cells sorted from blood. As DNA, the CDR3 is TGTGCCAGCTCACCCGACCACGGGGGCGGGGACGAGCAGTACTTC. Encoded protein: CASSPDHGGGDEQYF.